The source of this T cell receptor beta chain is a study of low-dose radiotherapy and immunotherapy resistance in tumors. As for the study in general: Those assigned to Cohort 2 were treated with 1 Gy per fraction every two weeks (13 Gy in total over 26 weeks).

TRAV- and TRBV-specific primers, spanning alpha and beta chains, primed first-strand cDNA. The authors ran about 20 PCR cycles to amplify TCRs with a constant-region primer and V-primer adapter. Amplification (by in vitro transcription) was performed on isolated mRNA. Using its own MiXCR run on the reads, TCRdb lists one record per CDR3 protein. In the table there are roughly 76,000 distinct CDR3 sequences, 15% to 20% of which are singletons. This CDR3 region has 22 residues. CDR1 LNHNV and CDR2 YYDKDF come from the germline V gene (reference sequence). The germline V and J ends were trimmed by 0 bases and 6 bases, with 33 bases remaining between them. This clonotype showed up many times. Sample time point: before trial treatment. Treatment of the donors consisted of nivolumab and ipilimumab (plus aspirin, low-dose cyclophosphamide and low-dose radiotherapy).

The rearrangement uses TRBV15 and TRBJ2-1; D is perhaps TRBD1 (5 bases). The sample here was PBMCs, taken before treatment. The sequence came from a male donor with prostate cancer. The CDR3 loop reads CATSRDRRTKAGYAPTGNEQFF. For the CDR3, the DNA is TGTGCCACCAGCAGAGATCGTAGGACAAAGGCAGGGTATGCCCCTACAGGCAATGAGCAGTTCTTC.